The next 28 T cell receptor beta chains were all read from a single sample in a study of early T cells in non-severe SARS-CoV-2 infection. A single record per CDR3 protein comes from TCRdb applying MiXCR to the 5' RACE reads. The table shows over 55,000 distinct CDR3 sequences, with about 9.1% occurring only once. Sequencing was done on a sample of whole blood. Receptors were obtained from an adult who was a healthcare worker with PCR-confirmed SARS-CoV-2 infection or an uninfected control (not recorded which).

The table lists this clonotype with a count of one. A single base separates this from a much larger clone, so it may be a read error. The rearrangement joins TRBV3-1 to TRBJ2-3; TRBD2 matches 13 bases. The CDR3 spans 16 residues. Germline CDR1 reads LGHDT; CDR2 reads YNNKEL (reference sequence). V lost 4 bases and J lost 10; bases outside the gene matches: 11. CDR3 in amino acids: CASSRTGTSGTHSQYF. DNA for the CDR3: TGTGCCAGCAGCCGTACCGGGACTAGCGGGACACATTCGCAGTATTTT.

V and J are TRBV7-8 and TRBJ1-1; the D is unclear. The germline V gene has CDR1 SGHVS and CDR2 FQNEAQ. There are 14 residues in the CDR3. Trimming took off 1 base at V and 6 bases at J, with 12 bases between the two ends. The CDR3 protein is CASSLEEGSAEAFF. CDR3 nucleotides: TGTGCCAGCAGCTTAGAAGAGGGTAGCGCTGAAGCTTTCTTT.

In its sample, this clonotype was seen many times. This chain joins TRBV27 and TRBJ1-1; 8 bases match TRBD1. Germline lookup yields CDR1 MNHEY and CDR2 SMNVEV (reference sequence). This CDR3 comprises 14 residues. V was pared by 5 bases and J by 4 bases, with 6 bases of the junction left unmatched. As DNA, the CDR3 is TGTGCCAGCAGTATCTGGACAGGGAGCACTGAAGCTTTCTTT. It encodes CASSIWTGSTEAFF.

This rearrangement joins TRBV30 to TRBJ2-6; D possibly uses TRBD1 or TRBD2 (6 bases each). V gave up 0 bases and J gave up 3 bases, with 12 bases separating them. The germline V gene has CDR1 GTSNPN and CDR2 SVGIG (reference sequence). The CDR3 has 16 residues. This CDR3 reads CAWSVRGGLGANVLTF. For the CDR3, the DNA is TGTGCCTGGAGTGTACGAGGGGGGCTTGGGGCCAACGTCCTGACTTTC.

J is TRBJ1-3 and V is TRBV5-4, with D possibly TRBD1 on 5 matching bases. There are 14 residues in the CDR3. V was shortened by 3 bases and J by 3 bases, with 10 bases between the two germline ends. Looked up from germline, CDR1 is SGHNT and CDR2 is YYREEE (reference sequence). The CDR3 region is CASSSQGFGNTIYF. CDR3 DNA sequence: TGTGCCAGCAGCTCGCAGGGTTTTGGAAACACCATATATTTT.

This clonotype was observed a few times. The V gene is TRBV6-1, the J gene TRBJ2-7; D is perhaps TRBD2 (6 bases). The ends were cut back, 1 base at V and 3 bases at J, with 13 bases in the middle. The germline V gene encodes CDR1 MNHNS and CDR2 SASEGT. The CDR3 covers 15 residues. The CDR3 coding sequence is TGTGCCAGCAGTGAAGTTGGAGGGAGTGGCTACGAGCAGTACTTC. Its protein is CASSEVGGSGYEQYF.

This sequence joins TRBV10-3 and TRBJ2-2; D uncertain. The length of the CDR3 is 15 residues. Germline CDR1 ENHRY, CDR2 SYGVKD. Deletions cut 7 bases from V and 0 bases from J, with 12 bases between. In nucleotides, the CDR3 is TGTGCCATCACTTCCGCGGCCTCGAACACCGGGGAGCTGTTTTTT. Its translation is CAITSAASNTGELFF.

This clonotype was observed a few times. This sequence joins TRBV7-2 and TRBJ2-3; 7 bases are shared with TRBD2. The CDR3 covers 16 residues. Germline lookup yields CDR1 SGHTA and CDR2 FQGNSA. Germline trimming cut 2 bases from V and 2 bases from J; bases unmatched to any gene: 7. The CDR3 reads CASSLNVAGVTDTQYF. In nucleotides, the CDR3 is TGTGCCAGCAGCTTAAATGTTGCGGGGGTCACAGATACGCAGTATTTT.

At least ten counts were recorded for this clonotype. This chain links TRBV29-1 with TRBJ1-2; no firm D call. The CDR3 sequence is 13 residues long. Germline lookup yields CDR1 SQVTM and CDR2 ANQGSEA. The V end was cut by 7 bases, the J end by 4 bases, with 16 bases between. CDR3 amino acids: CSGGKDISYGYTF. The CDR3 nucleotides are TGCAGCGGGGGTAAAGACATAAGCTATGGCTACACCTTC. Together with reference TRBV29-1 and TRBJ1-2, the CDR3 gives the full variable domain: SAVISQKPSRDICQRGTSLTIQCQVDSQVTMMFWYRQQPGQSLTLIATANQGSEATYESGFVIDKFPISRPNLTFSTLTVSNMSPEDSSIYLCSGGKDISYGYTFGSGTRLTVV.

CDR3 sequence reads: CASSYGFSGNTIYF. The CDR3 DNA reads TGCGCCAGCAGCTACGGTTTCTCTGGAAACACCATATATTTT. The chain is built from TRBV5-1 and TRBJ1-3; D not certain. The length of the CDR3 is 14 residues. Germline-derived CDR1 and CDR2 are SGHRS and YFSETQ. V was trimmed by 3 bases and J by 0 bases, leaving 7 bases between them. Looking up the rest from reference TRBV5-1 and TRBJ1-3 gives the full variable domain: KAGVTQTPRYLIKTRGQQVTLSCSPISGHRSVSWYQQTPGQGLQFLFEYFSETQRNKGNFPGRFSGRQFSNSRSEMNVSTLELGDSALYLCASSYGFSGNTIYFGEGSWLTVV.

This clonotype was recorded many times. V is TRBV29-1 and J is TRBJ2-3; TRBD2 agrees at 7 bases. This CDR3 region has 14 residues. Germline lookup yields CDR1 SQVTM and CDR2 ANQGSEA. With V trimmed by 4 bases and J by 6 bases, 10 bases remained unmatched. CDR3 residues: CSVGQLAVQDTQYF. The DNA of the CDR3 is TGCAGCGTTGGGCAGCTAGCGGTCCAGGATACGCAGTATTTT.

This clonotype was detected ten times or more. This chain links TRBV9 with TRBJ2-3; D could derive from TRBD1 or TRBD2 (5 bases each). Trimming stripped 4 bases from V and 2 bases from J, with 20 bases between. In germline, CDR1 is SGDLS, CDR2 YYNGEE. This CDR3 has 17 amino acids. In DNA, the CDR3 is TGTGCCAGCAGCACGGGACCCGAGGACACTATCACAGATACGCAGTATTTT. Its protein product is CASSTGPEDTITDTQYF.

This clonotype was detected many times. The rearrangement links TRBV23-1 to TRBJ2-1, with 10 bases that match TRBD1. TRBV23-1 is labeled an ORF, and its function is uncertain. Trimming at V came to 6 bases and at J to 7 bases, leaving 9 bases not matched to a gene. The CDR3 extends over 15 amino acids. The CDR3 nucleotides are TGCGCCAGCAGGGCGCGGACAGGGGGTAGGAATGAGCAGTTCTTC. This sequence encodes CASRARTGGRNEQFF.

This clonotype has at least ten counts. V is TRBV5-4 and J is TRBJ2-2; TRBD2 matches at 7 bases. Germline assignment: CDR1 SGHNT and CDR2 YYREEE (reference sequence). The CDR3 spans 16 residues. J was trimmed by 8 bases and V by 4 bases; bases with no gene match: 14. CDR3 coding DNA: TGTGCCAGCAGCCGGGGCGGCGGGAGTTTTGCGGGGGAGCTGTTTTTT. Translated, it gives CASSRGGGSFAGELFF.

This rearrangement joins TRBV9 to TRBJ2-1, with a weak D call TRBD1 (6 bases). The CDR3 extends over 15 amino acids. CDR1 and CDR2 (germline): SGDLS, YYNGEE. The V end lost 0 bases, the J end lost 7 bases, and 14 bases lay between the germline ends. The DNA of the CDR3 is TGTGCCAGCAGCGTAGGAGGGGCGCAGGGGAATGAGCAGTTCTTC. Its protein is CASSVGGAQGNEQFF.

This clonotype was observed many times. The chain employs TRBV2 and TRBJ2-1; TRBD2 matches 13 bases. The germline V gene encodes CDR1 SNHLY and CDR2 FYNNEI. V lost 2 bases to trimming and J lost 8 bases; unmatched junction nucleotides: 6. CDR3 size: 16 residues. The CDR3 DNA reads TGTGCCAGCAGTGAATCCGGACTAGCGGGAGTTGATGAGCAGTTCTTC. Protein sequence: CASSESGLAGVDEQFF. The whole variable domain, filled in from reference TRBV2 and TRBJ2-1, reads EPEVTQTPSHQVTQMGQEVILRCVPISNHLYFYWYRQILGQKVEFLVSFYNNEISEKSEIFDDQFSVERPDGSNFTLKIRSTKLEDSAMYFCASSESGLAGVDEQFFGPGTRLTVL.

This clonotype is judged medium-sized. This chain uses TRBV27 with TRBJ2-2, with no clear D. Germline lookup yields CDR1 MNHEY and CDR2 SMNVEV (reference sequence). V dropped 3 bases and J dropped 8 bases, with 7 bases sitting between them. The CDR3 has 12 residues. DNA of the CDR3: TGTGCCAGCAGTTTCGGGTCAGGGGAGCTGTTTTTT. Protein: CASSFGSGELFF.

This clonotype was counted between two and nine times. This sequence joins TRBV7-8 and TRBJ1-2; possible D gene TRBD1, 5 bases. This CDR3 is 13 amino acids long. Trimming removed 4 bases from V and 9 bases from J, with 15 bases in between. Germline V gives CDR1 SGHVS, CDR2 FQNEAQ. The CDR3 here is CASSSFLGERYTF. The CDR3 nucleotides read TGTGCCAGCAGCTCATTCCTAGGGGAGCGCTACACCTTC.

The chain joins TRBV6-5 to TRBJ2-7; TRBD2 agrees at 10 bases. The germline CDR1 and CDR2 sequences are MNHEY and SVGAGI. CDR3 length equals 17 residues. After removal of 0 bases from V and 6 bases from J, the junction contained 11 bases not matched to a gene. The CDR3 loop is CASSYSASLAGVGEQYF. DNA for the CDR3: TGTGCCAGCAGTTACTCAGCCTCCCTAGCGGGAGTTGGCGAGCAGTACTTC.

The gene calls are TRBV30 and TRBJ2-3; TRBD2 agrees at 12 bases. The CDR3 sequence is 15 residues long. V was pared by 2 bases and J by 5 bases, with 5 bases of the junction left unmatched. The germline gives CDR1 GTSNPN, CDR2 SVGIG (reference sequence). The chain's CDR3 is CAWSWTSGMGDTQYF. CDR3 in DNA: TGTGCCTGGAGTTGGACTAGCGGGATGGGAGATACGCAGTATTTT.

The CDR3 loop reads CASGLTLLDRSYEQYF. The CDR3 nucleotides read TGTGCTAGTGGTTTGACCCTCCTTGACAGGAGTTACGAGCAGTACTTC. V gene TRBV12-5 combines with J gene TRBJ2-7; D might be TRBD1 (6 bases). Germline lookup yields CDR1 LGHNT and CDR2 FRNRAP. The V gene lost 2 bases and the J gene lost 4 bases, with 18 bases spanning the gap. This CDR3 comprises 16 residues.

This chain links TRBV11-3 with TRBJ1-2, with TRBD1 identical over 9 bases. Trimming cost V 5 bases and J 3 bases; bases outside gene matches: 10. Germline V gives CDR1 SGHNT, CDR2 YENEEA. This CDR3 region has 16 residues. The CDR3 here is CASSAEGRQGDYGYTF. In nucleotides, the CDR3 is TGTGCCAGCAGCGCCGAGGGGCGACAGGGGGACTATGGCTACACCTTC. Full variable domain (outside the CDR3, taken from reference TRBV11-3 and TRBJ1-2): EAGVVQSPRYKIIEKKQPVAFWCNPISGHNTLYWYLQNLGQGPELLIRYENEEAVDDSQLPKDRFSAERLKGVDSTLKIQPAELGDSAVYLCASSAEGRQGDYGYTFGSGTRLTVV.

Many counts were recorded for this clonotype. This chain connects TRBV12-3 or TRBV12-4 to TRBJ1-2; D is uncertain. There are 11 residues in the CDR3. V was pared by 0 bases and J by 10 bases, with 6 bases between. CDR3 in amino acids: CASSLAHIYTF. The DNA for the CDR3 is TGTGCCAGCAGTTTAGCCCACATCTACACCTTC.

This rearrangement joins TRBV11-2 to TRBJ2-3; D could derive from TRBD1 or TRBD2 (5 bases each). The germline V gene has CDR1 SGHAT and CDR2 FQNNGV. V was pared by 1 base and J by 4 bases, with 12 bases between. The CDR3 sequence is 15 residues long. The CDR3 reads CASSLGGQGADTQYF. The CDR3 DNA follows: TGTGCCAGCAGCTTAGGAGGGCAGGGAGCAGATACGCAGTATTTT.

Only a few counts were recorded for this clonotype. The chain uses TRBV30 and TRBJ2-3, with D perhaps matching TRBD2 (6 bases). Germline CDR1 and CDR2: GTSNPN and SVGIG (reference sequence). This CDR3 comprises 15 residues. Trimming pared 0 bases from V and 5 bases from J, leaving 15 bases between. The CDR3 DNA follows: TGTGCCTGGAGTGTACTGCTATCAGCGGGAGATACGCAGTATTTT. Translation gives CAWSVLLSAGDTQYF.

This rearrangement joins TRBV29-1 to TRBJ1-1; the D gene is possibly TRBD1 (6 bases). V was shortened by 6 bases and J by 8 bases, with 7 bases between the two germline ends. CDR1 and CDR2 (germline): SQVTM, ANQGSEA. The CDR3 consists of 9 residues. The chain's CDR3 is CSVDREAFF. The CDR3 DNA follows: TGCAGCGTAGACAGGGAAGCTTTCTTT.

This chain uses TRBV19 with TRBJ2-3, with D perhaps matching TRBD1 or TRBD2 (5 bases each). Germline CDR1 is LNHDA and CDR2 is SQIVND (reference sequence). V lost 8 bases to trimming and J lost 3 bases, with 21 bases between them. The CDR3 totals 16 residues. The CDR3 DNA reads TGTGCCAGTTCCAGCCGAATTGCTTGGGGGACAGATACGCAGTATTTT. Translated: CASSSRIAWGTDTQYF.

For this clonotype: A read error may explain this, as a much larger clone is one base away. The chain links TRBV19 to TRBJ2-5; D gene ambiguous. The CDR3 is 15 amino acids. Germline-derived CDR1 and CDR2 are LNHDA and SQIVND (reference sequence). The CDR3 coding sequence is TGTGCCAGTAGTCTCGGCTATACGTACCAAGGGACCCAGTACTTC. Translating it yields CASSLGYTYQGTQYF.